Listed below are T cell receptor beta chains from one sample, sequenced in a study of shared clonotypes between healthy human individuals. TCRdb keeps only in-frame clones here, not all; method: immunoSEQ multiplex PCR. The sample carries 520,000 or so clones, 70% to 80% recorded once. The sequenced sample was PBMCs. These receptor sequences come from a woman aged 40 to 49 in good health. Some clones in this sample may be carry-over from other donors' samples. Each CDR3 is given with its conserved first and last residue. D genes are given only for firm matches. The size field is filled for only some rows; it gives once, few, many or a size class.

abundance	v_gene	j_gene	d_gene	CDR3nt	CDR3aa
.	TRBV5-1	TRBJ2-5	TRBD2	TGCGCCAGCAGCCCCGGACTAGCGGGAGACGAGACCCAGTACTTC	CASSPGLAGDETQYF
few	TRBV4-1	TRBJ2-1	.	TGCGCCAGCAGCCAAACGGGCTGGAATGAGCAGTTCTTC	CASSQTGWNEQFF
.	TRBV15	TRBJ1-5	TRBD1	TGTGCCACCAGCTTAGAGACAGGGGTTCAGCCCCAGCATTTT	CATSLETGVQPQHF
.	TRBV4-3	TRBJ2-3	TRBD2	TGCGCCAGCAGCCAAGATTTGGGGCCAACGGCGCTAGCGGGGACCACAGATACGCAGTATTTT	CASSQDLGPTALAGTTDTQYF
.	TRBV30	TRBJ1-2	.	TGTGCCTGGAGTGTTGAGGCGCACTATGGCTACACCTTC	CAWSVEAHYGYTF
.	TRBV5-6	TRBJ2-3	TRBD1	TGTGCCAGCAGCTTGGCGGCCCGGGACAGGGCTACAGATACGCAGTATTTT	CASSLAARDRATDTQYF
.	TRBV18	TRBJ2-3	TRBD2	TGTGCCAGCTCCTCACGGACTAGCGGGGGCACAGATACGCAGTATTTT	CASSSRTSGGTDTQYF
.	TRBV11-3	TRBJ2-1	.	TGTGCCAGCAGCTTAGGGCAGGCCTCCTACAATGAGCAGTTCTTC	CASSLGQASYNEQFF
.	TRBV4-3	TRBJ1-4	.	TGCGCCAGCAGCCAAGATTCCACCGGAGAACTGTTTTTT	CASSQDSTGELFF
once	TRBV7-9	TRBJ2-3	.	TGTGCCAGCAGCTTAGTAGGTACCTCTGGAGATACGCAGTATTTT	CASSLVGTSGDTQYF
.	TRBV6-5	TRBJ2-1	.	TGTGCCAGCAGTTACTCGTTGGGGGAGCAGTTCTTC	CASSYSLGEQFF
.	TRBV7-2	TRBJ2-3	.	TGTGCCAGCAGCTCCGAGGGGACCCCCCCAGTCACAGATACGCAGTATTTT	CASSSEGTPPVTDTQYF
.	TRBV5-1	TRBJ2-7	.	TGCGCCAGCAGCTTGGGGGAGACTAGATCCGAGCAGTACTTC	CASSLGETRSEQYF
once	TRBV29-1	TRBJ2-1	TRBD2	TGCAGCGGGGGGGAACTAGCGGGAGGCTACAATGAGCAGTTCTTC	CSGGELAGGYNEQFF
.	TRBV9	TRBJ2-3	TRBD2	TGTGCCAGCAGCGGCCGACTAGCGGGTGGCACAGATACGCAGTATTTT	CASSGRLAGGTDTQYF
.	TRBV5-8	TRBJ1-2	.	TGTGCCAGCAGGTGGATCGTGGGCTATGGCTACACCTTC	CASRWIVGYGYTF
.	TRBV30	TRBJ1-5	TRBD1	TGTGCCTGCCCCCTAGAGACAGGGGGCGGTCGCGGCAATCAGCCCCAGCATTTT	CACPLETGGGRGNQPQHF
.	TRBV19	TRBJ1-6	.	TGTGCCAGTAGTACGTTGAGCTCCTATAATTCACCCCTCCACTTT	CASSTLSSYNSPLHF
.	TRBV7-9	TRBJ1-2	.	TGTGCCAGCAGCTTAGCTTTGGGGGAAGGCTACACCTTC	CASSLALGEGYTF
.	TRBV11-1	TRBJ2-1	TRBD2	TGTGCCAGCAGTTCGCGGGAGGGCCTCATAAATGAGCAGTTCTTC	CASSSREGLINEQFF
.	TRBV27	TRBJ2-1	.	TGTGCCAGCAGTTCGCAAGGGCCCTCCTACAATGAGCAGTTCTTC	CASSSQGPSYNEQFF
.	TRBV10-3	TRBJ1-1	TRBD1	TGTGCCACGAGCGGGACAGAGGGTATACACACTGAAGCTTTCTTT	CATSGTEGIHTEAFF
.	TRBV18	TRBJ2-1	TRBD2	TGTGCCAGCTCACGAGGACTAGCGGGAGACAATGAGCAGTTCTTC	CASSRGLAGDNEQFF
many	TRBV18	TRBJ1-2	.	TGTGCCAGCTCTCCCACGGCGGCAGGGGAAAATGGCTACACCTTC	CASSPTAAGENGYTF
.	TRBV5-4	TRBJ1-2	.	TGTGCCAGCAGCTTGCAGAATAACTATGGCTACACCTTC	CASSLQNNYGYTF
.	TRBV6-4	TRBJ2-5	TRBD1	TGTGCCAGCAGTGCCCCCGGGACAGTCCAAGAGACCCAGTACTTC	CASSAPGTVQETQYF
.	TRBV7-9	TRBJ2-1	.	TGTGCCAGCAGCTTAGGAGACTACTACAATGAGCAGTTCTTC	CASSLGDYYNEQFF
.	TRBV19	TRBJ2-7	.	TGTGCCAGTAGTGCTCAAGGGGGGGTATATTCCTACGAGCAGTACTTC	CASSAQGGVYSYEQYF